The 5 T cell receptor beta chains reported below all come from one sample, sequenced in a study of T-cell reconstitution after alpha-beta-depleted transplantation in children. Preparation of the TCRbeta library was carried out with unique molecular identifiers. MiXCR was run by TCRdb on the PCR reads, yielding one entry per CDR3 protein. This table has roughly 220,000 distinct CDR3 sequences, about 8.8% appearing once. Sequenced material: PBMCs from the stem cell graft donor, taken from the stem cell graft. Receptor source: a human donor who donated a stem cell graft to a child with SCID.

This clonotype was detected many times. The chain joins TRBV28 to TRBJ2-1, with D uncertain. CDR3 size: 14 residues. The germline V and J ends were trimmed by 6 bases and 7 bases, with 16 bases remaining between them. Looked up from germline, CDR1 is MDHEN and CDR2 is SYDVKM. The CDR3 protein is CASSTTVPNNEQFF. The DNA of the CDR3 is TGTGCCAGCAGCACAACAGTTCCTAATAATGAGCAGTTCTTC.

This clonotype has a count of ten or more. The chain joins TRBV20-1 to TRBJ2-5; maybe TRBD2 (7 bases). Germline-derived CDR1 and CDR2 are DFQATT and SNEGSKA (reference sequence). V was shortened by 3 bases and J by 2 bases, with 13 bases between the two germline ends. This CDR3 spans 14 amino acids. CDR3 sequence (DNA): TGCAGTGCTAGTGCGGGGGCGATTCAAGAGACCCAGTACTTC. Translating gives CSASAGAIQETQYF.

At least ten counts were recorded for this clonotype. The rearrangement links TRBV20-1 to TRBJ1-1, with a weak D call TRBD1 (6 bases). Deletions cut 3 bases from V and 5 bases from J, with 22 bases between. Germline CDR1 reads DFQATT; CDR2 reads SNEGSKA (reference sequence). This CDR3 comprises 16 residues. The CDR3 DNA reads TGCAGTGCTAGGTCCCGGGGGGAACAGGGATGGACTGAAGCTTTCTTT. The encoded protein is CSARSRGEQGWTEAFF.

This clonotype was seen at least ten times. V gene TRBV9 combines with J gene TRBJ1-2, with 10 bases aligning to TRBD1. The V gene end was trimmed by 3 bases and the J gene end by 4 bases; junction bases not matched to a gene: 3. This CDR3 is 14 amino acids long. CDR1 SGDLS and CDR2 YYNGEE come from the germline V gene. This CDR3 reads CASSGTGGVYGYTF. DNA for the CDR3: TGTGCCAGCAGCGGGACAGGGGGGGTCTATGGCTACACCTTC.

In its sample, this clonotype was seen many times. The CDR3 here is CASSLGSRLAGGHLDEQYF. The CDR3 DNA sequence: TGTGCCAGCAGCTTAGGTTCTCGACTAGCGGGGGGACACTTAGACGAGCAGTACTTC. J is TRBJ2-7 and V is TRBV11-2; TRBD2 aligns across 13 bases. The junction had 14 bases not matched to a gene; V was cut back by 1 base and J by 5 bases. CDR1 is SGHAT, CDR2 FQNNGV, per germline. The CDR3 spans 19 residues.